Included here is one T cell receptor (beta chain) sequence, with context. The data originate from a study of blood T cell repertoires in COVID-19. Turning to the study itself: COVID-19 samples from acute and convalescent phases originated in the United States, Italy and Spain. In each case, the material was cDNA or gDNA derived from T cells, B-cell-depleted T cells, or PBMCs.

Before being deemed recovered, Cohort 3 donors had two negative PCRs, clearance, or symptom resolution. Sequencing was performed with immunoSEQ multiplex PCR; in TCRdb, only in-frame clones are kept and a portion is missing. The sample holds 280,000 or so clones, 75% to 90% seen once. Germline values: CDR1 LNHDA, CDR2 SQIVND (reference sequence). The CDR3 is 15 residues long. Trimming cost V 2 bases and J 4 bases, with 12 bases left between them. Sequencing input: PBMCs or T cells enriched from blood (not recorded which). The rearrangement joins TRBV19 to TRBJ1-5; D is perhaps TRBD1 (6 bases). The sequence was obtained from a man aged 25 to 40 who had recovered from COVID-19. The CDR3 spells CASSIPGEGNQPQHF. The CDR3, as DNA: TGTGCCAGTAGTATACCAGGGGAAGGAAATCAGCCCCAGCATTTT.